Each of the 17 T cell receptor beta chains below was sequenced from the same sample in a study of blood T cells in healthy people across ages (dated by TCRdb to between 2015 and 2016). Library preparation was by 5' RACE. The instrument was an Illumina HiSeq 2500. A second PCR of about 7 to 12 cycles was performed with a sample-barcoded 5' primer and a J-beta primer mix. TCRdb trimmed public reads at Q25 via fastp, called clones via MiXCR and kept in-frame beta chains. CDR3 protein duplicates are merged, each entry listing the most common genes and DNA. The sample table lists hundreds of thousands of distinct CDR3 sequences, 40% to 45% of them with a count of one. The ten top clones hold 30% of the sample. The sequenced material came from blood. The receptors shown here come from an elderly man in good health.

The chain uses TRBV9 and TRBJ2-5; possible D gene TRBD2, 6 bases. Germline values: CDR1 SGDLS, CDR2 YYNGEE. CDR3 length: 14 amino acids. Trimming took 6 bases from V and 1 from J, leaving 13 bases between them. The DNA for the CDR3 is TGTGCCAGCACCAGTGGGGGAGGCCAAGAGACCCAGTACTTC. This sequence encodes CASTSGGGQETQYF.

The table lists this clonotype with a few counts. The V gene is TRBV12-3 or TRBV12-4, the J gene TRBJ1-5; D might be TRBD1 (6 bases). V was trimmed by 2 bases and J by 0 bases, leaving 17 bases between them. The CDR3 totals 18 residues. CDR3 sequence (DNA): TGTGCCAGCAGTTTATTGACAGTGAGGGGGAGTAGCAATCAGCCCCAGCATTTT. This translates into CASSLLTVRGSSNQPQHF.

The DNA for the CDR3 is TGTGCCAGCAGTGAATCATCAGGGGTCCATCAGCCCCAGCATTTT. Protein sequence: CASSESSGVHQPQHF. This rearrangement joins TRBV25-1 to TRBJ1-5; TRBD1 is a possible D gene (6 bases). The CDR3 is 15 residues long. Germline loops: CDR1 MGHDK, CDR2 SYGVNS. The V and J ends lost 1 base and 5 bases respectively, with 12 bases between them.

This clonotype was counted a few times. J is TRBJ2-1 and V is TRBV20-1; TRBD1 or TRBD2 may be the D gene (5 bases each). V lost 6 bases to trimming and J lost 0 bases, with 18 bases between them. This CDR3 spans 16 amino acids. Germline loops: CDR1 DFQATT, CDR2 SNEGSKA (reference sequence). The CDR3 DNA follows: TGCAGTGCCACAGGTGGGAGCTCCAGCTCCTACAATGAGCAGTTCTTC. Translating it yields CSATGGSSSSYNEQFF.

This clonotype was recorded a few times. The CDR3 nucleotides are TGCAGTGCTAACCGCTTTAGCGGGGGGGGTACAAGGGAGCAGTTCTTC. It specifies CSANRFSGGGTREQFF. The rearrangement links TRBV20-1 to TRBJ2-1; 11 nucleotides line up with TRBD2. Germline-derived CDR1 and CDR2 are DFQATT and SNEGSKA (reference sequence). The CDR3 covers 16 residues. Germline trimming cut 4 bases from V and 10 bases from J; bases unmatched to any gene: 15.

A few counts support this clonotype. The chain carries TRBV7-9 and TRBJ2-7, with D possibly called TRBD1 or TRBD2 (5 bases each). Trimming left V 4 bases short and J 2 bases short, with 15 bases between. Germline V gene lookup returns CDR1 SEHNR and CDR2 FQNEAQ (reference sequence). The CDR3 is 15 residues long. CDR3 sequence: CASSSYRNSAYEQYF. The CDR3 nucleotides read TGTGCCAGCAGCTCCTACAGGAATAGCGCCTACGAGCAGTACTTC.

V usage is TRBV4-1 and J usage is TRBJ2-2, with 7 bases matching TRBD2. CDR1 is MGHRA, CDR2 YSYEKL, per germline. The CDR3 runs 15 residues. V dropped 2 bases and J dropped 4; count of bases not matched to a gene: 4. The CDR3 reads CASSQLAESTGELFF. The DNA of the CDR3 is TGCGCCAGCAGCCAACTAGCGGAATCCACCGGGGAGCTGTTTTTT.

In its sample, this clonotype was seen a few times. The J gene is TRBJ2-1, the V gene TRBV4-3; tentatively, D is TRBD2 (6 bases). The germline V gene has CDR1 LGHNA and CDR2 YSLEER. The ends were cut back, 2 bases at V and 4 bases at J, with 12 bases in the middle. This CDR3 spans 15 amino acids. CDR3 in amino acids: CASSQFASEYNEQFF. In DNA, the CDR3 is TGCGCCAGCAGCCAATTTGCTAGCGAGTACAATGAGCAGTTCTTC.

This clonotype was counted only a few times. This rearrangement joins TRBV7-9 to TRBJ2-3, with 9 nucleotides matching TRBD1. V shed 5 bases, J shed 8 bases, and the junction held 11 bases outside the gene matches. The CDR3 has 15 amino acids. Germline CDR1 is SEHNR and CDR2 is FQNEAQ (reference sequence). CDR3 in amino acids: CASSAPGQGSPTQYF. CDR3 in DNA: TGTGCCAGCAGCGCCCCGGGACAGGGCAGCCCTACGCAGTATTTT. Full variable domain (remainder filled in from reference TRBV7-9 and TRBJ2-3): DTGVSQNPRHKITKRGQNVTFRCDPISEHNRLYWYRQTLGQGPEFLTYFQNEAQLEKSRLLSDRFSAERPKGSFSTLEIQRTEQGDSAMYLCASSAPGQGSPTQYFGPGTRLTVL.

This clonotype was detected a few times. CDR3: CASKMDGSQYF. For the CDR3, the DNA is TGTGCCAGCAAGATGGACGGTTCACAGTACTTC. This chain uses TRBV2 with TRBJ2-4; no clear D gene. The CDR3 runs to 11 residues. Per germline, CDR1 SNHLY and CDR2 FYNNEI. V dropped 7 bases and J dropped 13 bases, with 14 bases sitting between them.

The rearrangement uses TRBV7-2 and TRBJ2-1; 10 nucleotides line up with TRBD2. This CDR3 has 16 amino acids. Germline V lookup: CDR1 SGHTA, CDR2 FQGNSA. V shed 3 bases, J shed 6 bases, and the junction held 8 bases outside the gene matches. The DNA of the CDR3 is TGTGCCAGCAGCTTCGTAGCGGGAGGAGGGAGCAATGAGCAGTTCTTC. It encodes CASSFVAGGGSNEQFF.

Note on this clonotype: A much larger clone lies one base from this, so it may be a read error. The chain has TRBV5-1 and TRBJ2-2, with 8 bases matching TRBD1. CDR1 and CDR2 (germline): SGHRS, YFSETQ. This CDR3 has 15 amino acids. J gave up 7 bases and V 7 bases, and 12 bases lay outside the gene matches. CDR3 in amino acids: CASRRGQGCDGELFF. The CDR3 DNA is TGCGCCAGCCGAAGAGGACAGGGTTGTGACGGGGAGCTGTTTTTT.

The J gene is TRBJ2-7, the V gene TRBV28; 8 nucleotides match TRBD2. Looked up from germline, CDR1 is MDHEN and CDR2 is SYDVKM. This CDR3 is 18 amino acids long. J was trimmed by 3 bases and V by 5 bases; bases with no gene match: 18. CDR3 region: CASSRRRDTGLGGYEQYF. In DNA, the CDR3 is TGTGCCAGCAGTAGAAGACGGGATACGGGACTAGGAGGCTACGAGCAGTACTTC. The full variable domain, rest sourced from reference TRBV28 and TRBJ2-7, is DVKVTQSSRYLVKRTGEKVFLECVQDMDHENMFWYRQDPGLGLRLIYFSYDVKMKEKGDIPEGYSVSREKKERFSLILESASTNQTSMYLCASSRRRDTGLGGYEQYFGPGTRLTVT.

Points on this clonotype: This CDR3 is missing its conserved last phenylalanine or tryptophan, likely due to a read error. J is TRBJ2-3 and V is TRBV7-2; TRBD1 matches at 8 bases. The end of the DNA aligns better with TRBJ1-5, so the J call may be wrong. CDR1 is SGHTA, CDR2 FQGNSA, per germline. This CDR3 is built from 14 residues. The CDR3 DNA is TGTGCCAGCAGCACAGGGGGTGGCCCAGATACGCAGCATGTT. Translation: CASSTGGGPDTQHV.

This clonotype was detected a few times. This chain links TRBV7-2 with TRBJ1-2; D possibly corresponds to TRBD1 (6 bases). The CDR3 sequence is 14 residues long. Per the germline V gene, CDR1 is SGHTA and CDR2 is FQGNSA. Trimming shortened V by 5 bases and J by 4 bases, and 14 bases separated the two germline ends. The CDR3 region is CASSTYRDTYGYTF. Written as DNA, the CDR3 is TGTGCCAGCAGCACGTACCGGGACACCTATGGCTACACCTTC. Supplemented by reference TRBV7-2 and TRBJ1-2, the full variable domain reads GAGVSQSPSNKVTEKGKDVELRCDPISGHTALYWYRQSLGQGLEFLIYFQGNSAPDKSGLPSDRFSAERTGGSVSTLTIQRTQQEDSAVYLCASSTYRDTYGYTFGSGTRLTVV.

The chain has TRBV10-3 and TRBJ2-5; 7 bases map to TRBD1. This CDR3 has 13 amino acids. Germline values: CDR1 ENHRY, CDR2 SYGVKD. CDR3 sequence reads: CAAARGYQETQYF. The CDR3 DNA reads TGTGCAGCGGCCAGGGGGTACCAAGAGACCCAGTACTTC.

This sequence joins TRBV2 and TRBJ1-6, with a possible D match to TRBD1 (6 bases). Trimming stripped 11 bases from V and 0 bases from J, with 14 bases between. Per the germline V gene, CDR1 is SNHLY and CDR2 is FYNNEI. This CDR3 spans 15 amino acids. The CDR3 DNA reads as TGTGCCGACCGAGCAGGGGACTCCTATAATTCACCCCTCCACTTT. Translation: CADRAGDSYNSPLHF.